This T cell receptor (beta chain) was sequenced for a study of vaccination effects on CD4 cells after COVID-19. Antigen-specific CD4+ T cells were expanded with viral peptide pools in the ViraFEST assay before sequencing. Upon completion of about ten days in culture, CD4+ T cells were isolated. All participants had two doses of either the BNT162b2 or mRNA-1273 vaccine. After around 2 million PBMC were placed in each well, they were cultured with approximately 9.4 IU/ml IL-2 and approximately 9.7 ug/ml peptides. The length of the CDR3 is 15 residues. Trimming at V came to 10 bases and at J to 4 bases, leaving 10 bases not matched to a gene. Per the germline V gene, CDR1 is SGHNT and CDR2 is YYREEE (reference sequence). Concerning this clone itself: Its specificity is not known.

Method: immunoSEQ multiplex PCR; TCRdb's copy keeps in-frame clones and lacks some. The data show 30,000 to 40,000 clones, less than 80% seen once. The TCR comes from a human donor who received a COVID-19 vaccine. This sample comprised CD4+ T cells from PBMCs cultured with SARS-CoV-2 spike peptides, obtained after COVID-19 vaccination. V and J are TRBV5-4 and TRBJ2-1; 11 nucleotides agree with TRBD2. The CDR3 nucleotides read TGTGCCGGAATTAGCGGGGGGGCCGGGTACAATGAGCAGTTCTTC. This codes for CAGISGGAGYNEQFF.